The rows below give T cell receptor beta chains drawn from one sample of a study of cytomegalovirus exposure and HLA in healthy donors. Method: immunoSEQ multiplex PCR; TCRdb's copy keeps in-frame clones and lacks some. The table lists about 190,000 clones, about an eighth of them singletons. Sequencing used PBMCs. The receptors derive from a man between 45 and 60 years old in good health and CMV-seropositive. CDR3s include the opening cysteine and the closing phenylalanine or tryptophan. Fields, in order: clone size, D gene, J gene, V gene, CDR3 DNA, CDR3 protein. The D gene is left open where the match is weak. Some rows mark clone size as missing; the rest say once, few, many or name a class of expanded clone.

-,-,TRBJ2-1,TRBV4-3,TGCGCCAGCAGCCAAGACAGCGGGTACAATGAGCAGTTCTTC,CASSQDSGYNEQFF
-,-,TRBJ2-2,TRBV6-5,TGTGCCAGCAGTTACTGGGGCGGTAACACCGGGGAGCTGTTTTTT,CASSYWGGNTGELFF
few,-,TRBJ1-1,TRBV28,TGTGCCAGCAGTCCGCCGCGGGAGACCCCTGCAGCTTTCTTT,CASSPPRETPAAFF
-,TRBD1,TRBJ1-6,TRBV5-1,TGCGCCAGCAGCACCGACAGGGTGAATTCACCCCTCCACTTT,CASSTDRVNSPLHF
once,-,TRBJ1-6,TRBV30,TGTGCCTGGAGGCAGTTTAATTCACCCCTCCACTTT,CAWRQFNSPLHF
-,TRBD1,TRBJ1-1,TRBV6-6,TGTGCCAGCAGTTACGTCCAGGGGGCCGGGGGGACTGAAGCTTTCTTT,CASSYVQGAGGTEAFF
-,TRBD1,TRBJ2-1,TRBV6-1,TGTGCCAGCAGTCCAGACAGGGTGAGCTACAATGAGCAGTTCTTC,CASSPDRVSYNEQFF
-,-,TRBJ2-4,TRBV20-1,TGCAGTGCTAGAGTTGTGGCCATTCAGTACTTC,CSARVVAIQYF
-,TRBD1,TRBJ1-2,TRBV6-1,TGTGCCAGCAGTGTCCCGGGACAGGGTTTCTCGGGGTATGGCTACACCTTC,CASSVPGQGFSGYGYTF
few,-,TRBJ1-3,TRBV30,TGTGCCTGGAGTAAAGCAGGGTCTGGAAACACCATATATTTT,CAWSKAGSGNTIYF
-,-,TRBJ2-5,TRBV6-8,TGTGCCAGCATAATAAGGGGGGGGCGACTCCTACAGGAGACCCAGTACTTC,CASIIRGGRLLQETQYF
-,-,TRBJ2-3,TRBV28,TGTGCCAGCAGGAAGAGCAGCACAGATACGCAGTATTTT,CASRKSSTDTQYF
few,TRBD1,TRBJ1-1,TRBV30,TGTGCCTGGAGTGGACAGGGGGCTTGGAACACTGAAGCTTTCTTT,CAWSGQGAWNTEAFF
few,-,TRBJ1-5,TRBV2,TGTGCCAGCACCCTGAGGGGGAACGGGCAGCCCCAGCATTTT,CASTLRGNGQPQHF
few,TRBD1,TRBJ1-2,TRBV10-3,TGTGCCATCAGGACAGGGGATGGCTACACCTTC,CAIRTGDGYTF
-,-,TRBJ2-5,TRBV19,TGTGCCAGTAGTATTATAGCTCAAGAGACCCAGTACTTC,CASSIIAQETQYF
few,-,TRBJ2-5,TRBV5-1,TGCGCCAGCAGCCCGGGGTGGAGGGGTGAGACCCAGTACTTC,CASSPGWRGETQYF
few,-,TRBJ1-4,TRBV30,TGTGCCTGTTGGGAGGTTGCAGGAAAACTGTTTTTT,CACWEVAGKLFF